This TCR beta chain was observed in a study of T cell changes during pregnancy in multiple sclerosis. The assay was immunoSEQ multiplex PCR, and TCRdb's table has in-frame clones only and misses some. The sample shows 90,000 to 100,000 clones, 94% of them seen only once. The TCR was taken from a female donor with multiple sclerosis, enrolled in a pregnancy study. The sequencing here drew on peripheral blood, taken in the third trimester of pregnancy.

For the CDR3, the DNA is TGCAGCGTTGGGCCAGGGGCTGGAAACACCATATATTTT. It codes for CSVGPGAGNTIYF. V gene TRBV29-1 combines with J gene TRBJ1-3, with D perhaps matching TRBD1 (6 bases). V was clipped by 4 bases and J by 2 bases, with 9 bases between them. Germline V gene data show CDR1 as SQVTM and CDR2 as ANQGSEA. The CDR3 consists of 13 residues.